This T cell receptor (beta chain) was captured by sequencing in a study of cytomegalovirus exposure and HLA in healthy donors (dated by TCRdb to between 2016 and 2019). Concerning the study at large: According to an earlier analysis of a few hundred of the donors, about 179 million T cells yielded some 110 million unique TCR beta sequences and about 280 Gb of sequence data. To study patterns of TCR occurrence, a later analysis re-analyzed previously published TCR beta repertoires from 666 donors and added high-resolution HLA genotyping. Along with the 666-subject first cohort, a separate validation cohort of roughly 110 different subjects was used. To predict cytomegalovirus infection status, the study brought together high-throughput TCR immunosequencing, statistical association of individual TCRs with disease status, and machine learning. Both class I and class II loci were covered by HLA typing, at four-digit resolution. An early release covering some 640 HLA-typed donors comprised roughly 300 gigabases of sequencing data and 65 million to 100 million unique TCR sequences. On average, around 240,000 unique TCR beta nucleotide sequences were sequenced per donor among several hundred genotyped donors of the cohort, with roughly 18% of those sequences being non-productive. Of the 350 to 450 genotyped donors, 70% to 90% were placed in the genetic ancestry cluster associated with self-reported Caucasian donors. Genome-wide SNP genotypes for about 60% of the roughly 670 donors were used in a later genetic analysis, which treated that subset as a discovery cohort. All discovery cohort repertoires had been generated using a single sequencing platform. About five DR-DQ haplotypes were handled as single units for association and clustering, since linkage in the cohort was strong. Donor age, sex, ethnicity and CMV serostatus were compiled alongside the repertoire data. The T cell repertoires of 550 to 850 subjects were profiled by immunosequencing and related to cytomegalovirus serostatus. Typing coverage varied by locus: roughly 629-630 donors for A, B, C, DRB1 and DQB1; approximately 500 for DQA1; more than 600 for DPA1; 400 to 480 for DPB1. The aim of the study was to test whether cataloging public T cell receptors could identify signatures of past pathogen exposure. Rather than using new phenotypic data, the later analysis identified candidate immune exposures from TCR beta sequences and from how often those sequences occurred across donors. An earlier analysis of 587 of the donors applied high-throughput TCR beta sequencing to assess whether each TCR beta V gene segment acted as functional or pseudogenic.

Including the terminal cysteine and phenylalanine, the CDR3 comprises 14 residues. The sequence is cut down to CDR3 DNA, 42 bases in frame from base 1. At the junction V is shortened by 8 bases and J by 5 bases; bases outside the gene matches: 7. CDR1 SGHTA and CDR2 FQGNSA are derived from the germline V gene. Libraries were made using the immunoSEQ multiplex PCR assay. A mixture of 60 forward primers for TCR Vbeta segments and 13 reverse primers for TCR Jbeta segments was used in the multiplex PCR. A multiplex PCR assay on genomic DNA amplified the CDR3 region of rearranged TCR beta genes. On the Illumina HiSeq System, the amplified TCR beta libraries were sequenced as 87-base-pair reads. Concerning the study's data processing: A later analysis tallied roughly 76 million unique TCR beta chains across the 600 to 700 repertoires, and about 10 million of those chains were shared by two or more donors. Raw reads were error-corrected and collapsed into unique sequences with a nearest-neighbor algorithm that merged closely related sequences to remove PCR and sequencing errors. CDR3 sequences were aligned to IMGT reference sequences to assign V, D and J gene segments. For a sequence to be retained, at least a six-nucleotide match to both a V gene segment and a J gene segment was required. A rearrangement counted as productive if the CDR3 had no stop codons and remained in frame with V and J, and every other rearrangement counted as non-productive. CDR3 was defined by IMGT convention, running from the second conserved V-encoded cysteine to the conserved J-encoded phenylalanine. The earlier analysis of about 610 of the donors excluded any sequence lacking an unambiguous match to a single V gene segment. An earlier analysis of several hundred of the donors classified V segments as functional when productive rearrangements were above 56.7% and as segregating when the standard deviation between donors was above 5%. A statistical classification framework was developed to diagnose cytomegalovirus status using the catalog of TCR beta chain sequences. V and J gene assignment, in a later analysis, came from comparing TCR nucleotide sequences with IMGT/GENE-DB human TR gene sequences. Using the TCRdist pipeline, a later analysis assigned CDR3 sequences along with most-parsimonious VDJ recombination scenarios. In a later analysis, each TCR beta chain was defined by its CDR3 amino acid sequence together with its V-gene family, and reads lacking a unique V-gene family were excluded. A later analysis removed roughly 590 highly shared, low-generation-probability nucleotide sequences to deal with suspected cross-contamination and a sequencing artifact. A later analysis calculated a clonal expansion index for each public chain from normalized within-repertoire ranks of inferred template counts. A later analysis computed generation probabilities with a VDJ recombination model fitted to out-of-frame rearrangements, and checked the results against IGoR. In a later analysis, TCR-TCR, TCR-HLA and TCR-CMV co-occurrence was scored with hypergeometric tests, and a repertoire-size bias correction was applied to TCR pairs. A later analysis estimated false discovery rates by permuting HLA or CMV assignments 20 times. In a later analysis, co-occurring TCRs were grouped with DBSCAN, and TCRdist sequence similarity was added when clustering was performed within HLA-allele-positive subsets. Repertoires with fewer than 30,000 or more than 120,000 public chains, plus five repertoires with anomalous nucleotide sharing, were excluded from co-occurrence clustering. The clones in this table, taken by TCRdb from immuneACCESS, are in-frame only. Not every clone is retained; where verified, under half of the shortfall comes from an unresolved V gene, and the cause of the rest is unknown. The D gene and trimming were derived from the DNA, and the V and J assignments and clone size from that table. Here the sample has 150,000 to 200,000 clones; approximately 70% occur a single time. 1.8% of the sample is held by the ten biggest clonotypes.

Summary of the overall study and its limitations: A later analysis found that HLA-associated TCR beta chains were more clonally expanded and had lower generation probabilities than equally common non-associated chains. Most CMV-associated TCR beta chains appeared to be HLA-restricted in a later analysis, and the HLA associations seemed to be driven largely by CMV exposure. In both the original and validation cohorts, the classifier was reported to diagnose cytomegalovirus status with high specificity and sensitivity. HLA typing was unavailable for some donors at each locus, so association tests used only the typed subset. The earlier analysis of a few hundred of the donors excluded fewer than 20 rarely observed V segments, including chromosome 9 orphons, because counts were too low. In an earlier analysis of approximately 600 of the donors, most TCR beta V segments were observed in productive rearrangements about 87% or about 30% of the time, broadly matching IMGT annotations. CMV serostatus was the only immune exposure information available for the cohort. The study gave a list of roughly 150 TCR beta chains associated with cytomegalovirus. Assigning TCR associations to individual alleles was difficult when HLA alleles, especially DR and DQ, strongly co-occurred. Three of the identified cytomegalovirus-associated TCR beta chains were confirmed in vitro to be specific for cytomegalovirus antigens. The sequencing pipeline was judged likely to have produced a cluster of highly shared sequence variants as a technical artifact. While some public TCRs were present in many individuals, most TCR sequences turned up only very rarely across donors. Because the 87-base-pair reads could not distinguish some IMGT-functional V segments, including TRBV6-2 and TRBV6-3, those segments were excluded. It was suggested by the authors that the approach could potentially be generalized to other disease states and immunological phenotypes. Several of the top co-occurrence clusters appeared to be linked to parvovirus B19, influenza, CMV and Epstein-Barr virus, according to a later analysis. Sequencing depth was assumed to be roughly uniform across donors in the presence/absence analyses, though that assumption may not hold. According to a later analysis, TCR association rates differed among HLA loci, with DRB1 alleles showing the most associated TCRs and HLA-C alleles showing the fewest. This cohort had only TCR beta chains sequenced, and the lack of alpha or paired-chain data limited which features could be detected. A later analysis associated about 17,000 TCR beta sequences with specific HLA alleles at a false discovery rate of 0.05. A later genetic analysis associated a missense DCLRE1C variant with V-gene and J-gene trimming of TCR beta chains, and an independent cohort replicated the association. Linkage disequilibrium might explain the correlated functional status among segregating V segments, but an unknown experimental factor could not be excluded. A further reported finding was that TCR beta sequences accurately predicted the HLA-A and HLA-B alleles for most subjects in the first cohort. In a later genetic analysis, fewer N-insertions in productive TCRs were reported among donors in an Asian-associated ancestry cluster than the roughly 710-donor mean.

As concerns this clone: Its specific antigen is unknown. Base qualities are not provided; no much larger clone lies one nucleotide away.

The cohort comprised some 730 healthy bone marrow donors. At the time of sampling, all cohort members were nominally healthy, though unrecorded immune exposures were likely present. The donor tested CMV seronegative and was one of the 352 seronegative cohort members. Each donor provided a peripheral blood sample, and peripheral blood mononuclear cells were used for TCR beta sequencing. The Qiagen DNeasy Blood Extraction Kit was used to extract genomic DNA from the blood cell samples. The chain links TRBV7-2 with TRBJ2-1, with 9 bases in between that match TRBD1. This receptor was taken from a woman aged 30 to 39 in good health and CMV-seronegative. The sequencing sample was made of PBMCs. The CDR3 sequence is CASSWTGADNEQFF. The nucleotide sequence reads as follows: TGTGCCAGCTCTTGGACAGGGGCCGACAATGAGCAGTTCTTC.